This T cell receptor beta chain was captured in a study of cytomegalovirus exposure and HLA in healthy donors. Study conclusions and caveats: In a later analysis, most CMV-associated TCR beta chains appeared HLA-restricted.

To note about this clone: No antigen is known for it.

Both 60 Vbeta primers and 13 Jbeta primers went into the PCR. Measured with immunoSEQ multiplex PCR; TCRdb has only the in-frame clones, and not every one. The top ten hold 1.8% of the sample, which has about 98,000 clones, less than 85% seen once. The CDR3 consists of 14 residues. The ends were cut back, 6 bases at V and 2 bases at J, with 14 bases in the middle. In germline, CDR1 is SQVTM, CDR2 ANQGSEA. The V call is TRBV29-1, the J call TRBJ1-3; TRBD1 might be the D (6 bases). The sequencing sample was made of PBMCs. The receptor was isolated from a male donor in good health and CMV-seronegative. In DNA form, the CDR3 reads TGCAGCGTCGGTCAGGGGTCCCCTGGAAACACCATATATTTT. Its translation: CSVGQGSPGNTIYF.